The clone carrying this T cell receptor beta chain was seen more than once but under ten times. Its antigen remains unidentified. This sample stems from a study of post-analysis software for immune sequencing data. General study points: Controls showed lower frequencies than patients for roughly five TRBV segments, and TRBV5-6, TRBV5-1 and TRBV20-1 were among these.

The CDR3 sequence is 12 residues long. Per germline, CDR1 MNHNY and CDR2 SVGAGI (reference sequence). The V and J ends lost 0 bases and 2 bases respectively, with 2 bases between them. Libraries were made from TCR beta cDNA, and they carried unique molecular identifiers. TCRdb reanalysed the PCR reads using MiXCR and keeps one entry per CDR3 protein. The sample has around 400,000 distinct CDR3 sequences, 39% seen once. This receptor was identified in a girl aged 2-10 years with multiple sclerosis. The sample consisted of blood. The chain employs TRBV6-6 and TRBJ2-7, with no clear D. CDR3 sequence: CASSYSPYEQYF. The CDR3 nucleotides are TGTGCCAGCAGTTACTCCCCCTACGAGCAGTACTTC.